A selection of T cell receptor beta chains follows, all from one sample in a study of Graves' ophthalmopathy and Graves' hyperthyroidism. MiXCR was run by TCRdb on the multiplex PCR reads, yielding one entry per CDR3 protein. In the table there are about 25,000 distinct CDR3 sequences, 45% to 60% of which are singletons. The specimen sequenced was peripheral blood. The receptor source for this set is an adult woman with stable Graves' hyperthyroidism. Each CDR3 is given with its conserved first and last residue. The D gene is left open where the match is weak. Part of the rows lack a size; the others show once, few, many or a class for expanded clones.

j_gene,d_gene,v_gene,abundance,CDR3aa,CDR3nt
TRBJ1-4,.,TRBV30,many,CAWSDKGRSTNEKLFF,TGTGCCTGGAGCGATAAGGGGCGATCAACTAATGAAAAACTGTTTTTT
TRBJ1-4,TRBD1,TRBV7-9,few,CASSLVQGGSEKLFF,TGTGCCAGCAGCTTAGTGCAGGGGGGATCGGAAAAACTGTTTTTT
TRBJ2-7,.,TRBV9,.,CASSVGPYYEQYF,TGTGCCAGCAGCGTAGGGCCTTACTACGAGCAGTACTTC
TRBJ2-3,.,TRBV5-1,.,CASSLDGEDTQYF,TGCGCCAGCAGCTTGGACGGGGAAGATACGCAGTATTTT
TRBJ2-1,.,TRBV20-1,medium-sized,CSAELASSYNEQFF,TGCAGTGCCGAGCTAGCGAGCTCCTACAATGAGCAGTTCTTC
TRBJ2-1,TRBD2,TRBV29-1,medium-sized,CSGRLAGAAEQFF,TGCAGCGGCCGACTAGCGGGAGCCGCTGAGCAGTTCTTC
TRBJ2-6,.,TRBV27,many,CASSLWGAGANVLTF,TGTGCCAGCAGTTTATGGGGCGCTGGGGCCAACGTCCTGACTTTC
TRBJ2-3,TRBD2,TRBV12-3/TRBV12-4,.,CVSSGLAGHIDTQYF,TGTGTCAGCAGTGGACTAGCGGGACACATAGATACGCAGTATTTT
TRBJ2-7,.,TRBV20-1,medium-sized,CSARGPTVRSYEQYF,TGCAGTGCTAGAGGGCCCACGGTCAGGTCCTACGAGCAGTACTTC
TRBJ2-1,TRBD1,TRBV19,.,CASIPQGANYEQFF,TGTGCCAGTATCCCACAGGGGGCTAACTATGAGCAGTTCTTC
TRBJ2-4,TRBD1,TRBV6-6,many,CASSLGTENIQYF,TGTGCCAGCAGTTTAGGGACAGAAAACATTCAGTACTTC
TRBJ1-5,.,TRBV6-4,.,CASSEGSGDSNEQHF,TGTGCCAGCAGTGAAGGTAGCGGGGACTCCAATGAGCAGCATTTT
TRBJ1-2,.,TRBV6-5,many,CASSYGEGVYGYTF,TGTGCCAGCAGTTATGGCGAGGGTGTCTATGGCTACACCTTC
TRBJ1-5,.,TRBV2,.,CVTRGQGSPNQPQHF,TGTGTCACGAGGGGTCAGGGTTCGCCCAATCAGCCCCAGCATTTT
TRBJ2-1,.,TRBV6-5,.,CASSYRDKYNEQFF,TGTGCCAGCAGTTACCGGGACAAGTACAATGAGCAGTTCTTC
TRBJ2-2,.,TRBV7-2,medium-sized,CASSSQRTGELFF,TGTGCCAGCAGCTCCCAACGTACCGGGGAGCTGTTTTTT
TRBJ2-1,TRBD2,TRBV20-1,medium-sized,CSAPGGLAAYNEQFF,TGCAGTGCCCCTGGGGGACTAGCGGCCTACAATGAGCAGTTCTTC
TRBJ2-3,TRBD1,TRBV2,.,CAGTVNSNQPQYF,TGTGCCGGGACAGTAAATAGCAATCAGCCCCAGTATTTT
TRBJ1-1,.,TRBV14,.,CASSQVSEGAEAFF,TGTGCCAGCAGCCAGGTATCAGAGGGGGCTGAAGCTTTCTTT
TRBJ1-6,TRBD1,TRBV2,.,CASGTGGNSPLHF,TGTGCCAGTGGGACAGGGGGTAATTCACCCCTCCACTTT
TRBJ2-1,TRBD1,TRBV7-3,.,CASSVGQGSINEQFF,TGTGCCAGCAGCGTAGGACAGGGGAGCATCAATGAGCAGTTCTTC
TRBJ2-7,TRBD2,TRBV7-9,medium-sized,CASSNRTSEYEQYF,TGTGCCAGCAGCAATCGGACTAGCGAGTACGAGCAGTACTTC
TRBJ2-5,.,TRBV6-5,.,CASSYGSGSAGTQYF,TGTGCCAGCAGTTACGGGTCTGGGTCCGCAGGGACCCAGTACTTC
TRBJ1-1,TRBD1,TRBV29-1,.,CSVGQGDNTEAFF,TGCAGCGTGGGACAGGGGGATAACACTGAAGCTTTCTTT
TRBJ2-1,TRBD2,TRBV7-9,.,CASSLVAGVGYNEQFF,TGTGCCAGCAGCTTAGTTGCGGGAGTCGGGTACAATGAGCAGTTCTTC
TRBJ1-5,TRBD1,TRBV28,once,CASSVTTGSRKPQHF,TGTGCCAGCAGCGTGACGACAGGGTCTAGGAAGCCCCAGCATTTT
TRBJ2-6,TRBD2,TRBV6-4,.,CASSDTSGSSGANVLTF,TGTGCCAGCAGTGACACTAGCGGGAGCTCTGGGGCCAACGTCCTGACTTTC
TRBJ2-3,.,TRBV5-1,medium-sized,CASSRTISDTQYF,TGCGCCAGCAGCCGAACGATATCAGATACGCAGTATTTT
TRBJ2-7,TRBD2,TRBV20-1,.,CSAFSGGGSYEQYF,TGCAGTGCTTTCAGCGGGGGAGGCTCCTACGAGCAGTACTTC
TRBJ2-5,.,TRBV27,many,CASSLGLEQETQYF,TGTGCCAGCAGTCTGGGACTGGAACAAGAGACCCAGTACTTC
TRBJ2-3,TRBD2,TRBV6-4,many,CASSSLAGPQGDTQYF,TGTGCCAGCAGTTCGCTAGCGGGTCCCCAGGGAGATACGCAGTATTTT
TRBJ2-1,.,TRBV9,many,CASSAELLQDYNEQFF,TGTGCCAGCAGCGCTGAGCTGTTACAGGACTACAATGAGCAGTTCTTC
TRBJ2-5,.,TRBV30,.,CAWSVLQETQYF,TGTGCCTGGAGTGTACTCCAAGAGACCCAGTACTTC
TRBJ1-6,.,TRBV2,medium-sized,CASSGQVANSPLHF,TGTGCCAGCAGTGGACAGGTCGCTAATTCACCCCTCCACTTT
TRBJ1-1,.,TRBV5-5,.,CASRFDWTEAFF,TGTGCCAGCAGGTTCGACTGGACTGAAGCTTTTTTT
TRBJ2-3,TRBD2,TRBV20-1,medium-sized,CSARGLADATDTQYF,TGCAGTGCTAGAGGTCTAGCGGACGCCACAGATACGCAGTATTTT
TRBJ1-6,.,TRBV25-1,medium-sized,CASSEYMGYPPLHF,TGTGCCAGCAGTGAATATATGGGATATCCACCCCTCCACTTT
TRBJ2-7,TRBD1,TRBV30,many,CAWRETGDGYEQYF,TGTGCCTGGAGGGAAACAGGGGATGGGTACGAGCAGTACTTC
TRBJ2-7,.,TRBV5-1,few,CASSLGEDRGYEQYF,TGCGCCAGCAGCTTGGGTGAGGATCGGGGCTACGAGCAGTACTTC
TRBJ2-2,TRBD2,TRBV28,many,CASAKTSAAGELFF,TGTGCCAGCGCCAAAACTAGCGCTGCCGGGGAGCTGTTTTTT
TRBJ2-1,.,TRBV9,many,CASSELGDTHNEQFF,TGTGCCAGCAGCGAGCTGGGGGACACCCACAATGAGCAGTTCTTC
TRBJ1-6,.,TRBV2,.,CASSRKGGDNSPLHF,TGTGCCAGCAGTCGAAAGGGGGGTGATAATTCACCCCTCCACTTT
TRBJ2-2,TRBD2,TRBV5-1,once,CASSLVKAGREELFF,TGCGCCAGCAGCTTGGTAAAAGCGGGGCGCGAGGAGCTGTTTTTT
TRBJ2-2,TRBD1,TRBV19,many,CASTIKGQGANGELFF,TGTGCCAGTACTATAAAAGGACAGGGGGCTAATGGGGAGCTGTTTTTT
TRBJ2-4,TRBD2,TRBV12-3/TRBV12-4,many,CASTWGGTLQNIQYF,TGTGCCAGCACCTGGGGGGGTACCCTTCAAAACATTCAGTACTTC
TRBJ2-1,TRBD2,TRBV5-1,medium-sized,CASSLERGDEQFF,TGCGCCAGCAGCTTGGAGCGGGGCGATGAGCAGTTCTTC